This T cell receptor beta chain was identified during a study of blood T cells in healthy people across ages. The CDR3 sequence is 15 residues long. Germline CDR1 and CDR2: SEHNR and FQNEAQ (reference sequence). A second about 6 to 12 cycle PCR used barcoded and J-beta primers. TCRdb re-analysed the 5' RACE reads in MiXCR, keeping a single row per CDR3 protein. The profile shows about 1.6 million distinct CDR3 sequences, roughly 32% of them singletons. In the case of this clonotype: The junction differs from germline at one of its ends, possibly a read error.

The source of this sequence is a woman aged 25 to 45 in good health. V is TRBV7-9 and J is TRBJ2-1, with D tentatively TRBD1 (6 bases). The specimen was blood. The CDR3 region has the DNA TGTGCCAGCGGCTTAGGAACAGGGAACGACAATGAGCAGTTCTTC. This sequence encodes CASGLGTGNDNEQFF.